Listed here is a single T cell receptor beta chain. Original handling: Amplification with reference gene primers provided the estimates of nucleated cell counts. Generated by immunoSEQ multiplex PCR, the TCRdb table keeps only in-frame clones and is missing some. V and J calls and clone size come straight from that table; D and trimming were deduced from the DNA. The table includes about 120,000 clones, less than 90% detected once. This entry belongs to a study of blood T cell repertoires in COVID-19. Study-level information: The study drew acute and convalescent COVID-19 samples from the United States, Italy and Spain. The cDNA or gDNA used as material had been derived from T cells, B-cell-depleted T cells, or PBMCs.

The V gene's germline CDR1 is LNHDA and CDR2 SQIVND (reference sequence). This CDR3 is built from 15 residues. V lost 3 bases, J lost 2 bases, and 5 bases stayed unmatched. Sequencing input: peripheral blood. This receptor was taken from an elderly man with active or convalescent COVID-19. The rearrangement joins TRBV19 to TRBJ2-5, with 8 bases that match TRBD2. CDR3 DNA: TGTGCCAGTAGTATCTGGGCTAGCGGGCAAGAGACCCAGTACTTC. It is translated as CASSIWASGQETQYF.